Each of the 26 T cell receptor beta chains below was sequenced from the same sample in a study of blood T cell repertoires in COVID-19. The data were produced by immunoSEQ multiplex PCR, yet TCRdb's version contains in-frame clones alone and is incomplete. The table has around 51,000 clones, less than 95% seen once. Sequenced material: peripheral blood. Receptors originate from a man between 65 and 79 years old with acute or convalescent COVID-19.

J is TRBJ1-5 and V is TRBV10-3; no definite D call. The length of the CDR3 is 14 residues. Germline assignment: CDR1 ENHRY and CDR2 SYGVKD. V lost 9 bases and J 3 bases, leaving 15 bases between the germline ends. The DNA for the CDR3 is TGTGCCATACGTGCCGGGAACAACAATCAGCCCCAGCATTTT. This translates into CAIRAGNNNQPQHF.

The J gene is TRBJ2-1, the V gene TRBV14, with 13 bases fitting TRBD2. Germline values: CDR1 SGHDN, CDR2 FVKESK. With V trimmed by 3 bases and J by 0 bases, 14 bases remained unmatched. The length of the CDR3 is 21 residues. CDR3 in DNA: TGTGCCAGCAGCCACCCGAACCGACTAGCGGGGGGACAGGGCTCCTACAATGAGCAGTTCTTC. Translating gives CASSHPNRLAGGQGSYNEQFF.

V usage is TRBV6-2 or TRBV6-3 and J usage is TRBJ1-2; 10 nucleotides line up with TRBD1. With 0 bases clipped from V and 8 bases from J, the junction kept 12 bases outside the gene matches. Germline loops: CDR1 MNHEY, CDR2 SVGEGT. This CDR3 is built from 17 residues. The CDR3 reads CASSYSGSRTGGRGYTF. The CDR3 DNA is TGTGCCAGCAGTTACTCGGGTAGTAGGACAGGGGGACGCGGCTACACCTTC.

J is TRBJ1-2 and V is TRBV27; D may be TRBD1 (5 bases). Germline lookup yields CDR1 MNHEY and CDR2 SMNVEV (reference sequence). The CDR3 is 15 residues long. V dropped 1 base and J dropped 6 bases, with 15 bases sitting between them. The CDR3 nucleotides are TGTGCCAGCAGTTTATACGGGGGAGGAGGGCATGGCTACACCTTC. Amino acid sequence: CASSLYGGGGHGYTF.

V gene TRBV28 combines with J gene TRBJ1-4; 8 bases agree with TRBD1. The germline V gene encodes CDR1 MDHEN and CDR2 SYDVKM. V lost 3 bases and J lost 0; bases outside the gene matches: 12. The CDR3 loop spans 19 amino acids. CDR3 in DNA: TGTGCCAGCAGTTTCCCCCCGGGACAGGAACTCCCAACTAATGAAAAACTGTTTTTT. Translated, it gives CASSFPPGQELPTNEKLFF.

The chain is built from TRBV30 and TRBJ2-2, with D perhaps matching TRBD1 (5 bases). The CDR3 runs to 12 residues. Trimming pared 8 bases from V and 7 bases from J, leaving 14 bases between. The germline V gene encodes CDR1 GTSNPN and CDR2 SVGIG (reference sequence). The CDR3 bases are TGTGCCCTAAAGAAAGGGGTCGGGGAGCTGTTTTTT. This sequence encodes CALKKGVGELFF.

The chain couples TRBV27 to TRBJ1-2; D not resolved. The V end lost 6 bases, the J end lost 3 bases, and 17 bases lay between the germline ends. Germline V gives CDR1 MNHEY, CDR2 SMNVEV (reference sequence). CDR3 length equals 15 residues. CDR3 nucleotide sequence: TGTGCCAGCAGCTTAAGACACGGTTGGGACTATGGCTACACCTTC. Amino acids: CASSLRHGWDYGYTF.

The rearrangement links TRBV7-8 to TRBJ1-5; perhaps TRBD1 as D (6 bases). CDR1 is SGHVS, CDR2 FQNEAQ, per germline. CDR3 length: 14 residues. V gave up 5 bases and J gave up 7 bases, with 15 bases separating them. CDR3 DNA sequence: TGTGCCAGCAGCGCGTGGACAGTTGGACAGCCCCAGCATTTT. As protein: CASSAWTVGQPQHF. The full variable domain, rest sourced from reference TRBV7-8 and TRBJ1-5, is GAGVSQSPRYKVAKRGQDVALRCDPISGHVSLFWYQQALGQGPEFLTYFQNEAQLDKSGLPSDRFFAERPEGSVSTLKIQRTQQEDSAVYLCASSAWTVGQPQHFGDGTRLSIL.

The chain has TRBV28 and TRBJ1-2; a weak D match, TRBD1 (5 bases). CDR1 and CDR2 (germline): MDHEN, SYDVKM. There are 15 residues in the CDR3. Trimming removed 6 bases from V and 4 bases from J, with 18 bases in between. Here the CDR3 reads CASRPIDGGSYGYTF. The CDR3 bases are TGTGCCAGCAGGCCAATAGACGGGGGAAGCTATGGCTACACCTTC.

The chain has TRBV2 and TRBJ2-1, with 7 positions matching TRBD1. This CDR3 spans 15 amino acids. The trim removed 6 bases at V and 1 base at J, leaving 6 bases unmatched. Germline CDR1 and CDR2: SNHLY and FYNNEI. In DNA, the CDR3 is TGTGCCAGCAGGCCCACAGGGGAATCCTACAATGAGCAGTTCTTC. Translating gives CASRPTGESYNEQFF.

CDR3 protein: CAWSAREVFQETQYF. Written as DNA, the CDR3 is TGTGCCTGGAGTGCTCGCGAGGTATTCCAAGAGACCCAGTACTTC. The rearrangement joins TRBV30 to TRBJ2-5; D gene unclear. The CDR3 covers 15 residues. Trimming cost V 1 base and J 1 base, with 13 bases left between them. Germline V CDR1 and CDR2: GTSNPN, SVGIG (reference sequence).

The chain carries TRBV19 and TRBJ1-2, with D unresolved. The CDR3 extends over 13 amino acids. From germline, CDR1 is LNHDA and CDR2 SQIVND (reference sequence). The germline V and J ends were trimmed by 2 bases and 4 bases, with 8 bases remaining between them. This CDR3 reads CASSITGAYGYTF. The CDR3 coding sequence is TGTGCCAGTAGTATAACGGGAGCCTATGGCTACACCTTC.

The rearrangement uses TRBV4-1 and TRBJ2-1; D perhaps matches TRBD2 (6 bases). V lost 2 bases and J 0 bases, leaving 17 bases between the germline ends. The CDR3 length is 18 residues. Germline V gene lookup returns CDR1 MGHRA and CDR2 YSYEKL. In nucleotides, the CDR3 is TGCGCCAGCAGCCAACTCTCCGGGACTGCGAGCTCCTACAATGAGCAGTTCTTC. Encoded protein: CASSQLSGTASSYNEQFF.

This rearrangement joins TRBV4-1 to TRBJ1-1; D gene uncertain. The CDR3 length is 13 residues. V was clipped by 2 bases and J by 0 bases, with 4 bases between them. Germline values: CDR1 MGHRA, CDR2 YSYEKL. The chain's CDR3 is CASSQTVNTEAFF. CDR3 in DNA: TGCGCCAGCAGCCAAACAGTGAACACTGAAGCTTTCTTT.

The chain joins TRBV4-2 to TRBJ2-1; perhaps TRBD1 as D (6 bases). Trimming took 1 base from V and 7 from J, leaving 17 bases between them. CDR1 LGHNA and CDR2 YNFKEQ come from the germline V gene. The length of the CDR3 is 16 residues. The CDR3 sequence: CASSQVGKTQGNEQFF. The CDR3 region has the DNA TGTGCCAGCAGCCAAGTCGGCAAGACGCAGGGGAATGAGCAGTTCTTC.

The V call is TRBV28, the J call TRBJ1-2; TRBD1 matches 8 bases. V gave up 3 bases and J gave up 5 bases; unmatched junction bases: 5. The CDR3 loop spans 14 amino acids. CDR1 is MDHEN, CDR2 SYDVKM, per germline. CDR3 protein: CASSLTGEGYGYTF. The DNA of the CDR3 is TGTGCCAGCAGTTTGACAGGGGAGGGTTATGGCTACACCTTC.

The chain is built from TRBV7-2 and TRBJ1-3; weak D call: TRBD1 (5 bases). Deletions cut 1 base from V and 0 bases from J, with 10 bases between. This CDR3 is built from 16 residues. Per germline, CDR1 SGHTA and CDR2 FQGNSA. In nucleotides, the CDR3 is TGTGCCAGCAGCTTAGGACAGCCTTTCTCTGGAAACACCATATATTTT. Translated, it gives CASSLGQPFSGNTIYF.

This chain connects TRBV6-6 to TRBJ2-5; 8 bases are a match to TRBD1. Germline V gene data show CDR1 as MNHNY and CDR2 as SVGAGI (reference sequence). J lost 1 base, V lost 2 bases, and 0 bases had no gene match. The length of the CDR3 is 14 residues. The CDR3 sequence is CASSYGQGQETQYF. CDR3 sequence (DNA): TGTGCCAGCAGTTACGGACAGGGCCAAGAGACCCAGTACTTC.

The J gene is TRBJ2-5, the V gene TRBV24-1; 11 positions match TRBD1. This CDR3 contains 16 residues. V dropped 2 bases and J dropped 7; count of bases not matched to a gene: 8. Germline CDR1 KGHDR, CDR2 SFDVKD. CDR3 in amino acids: CATSDSGTGGRGTQYF. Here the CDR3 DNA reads TGTGCCACCAGTGATTCCGGGACAGGGGGTCGGGGGACCCAGTACTTC.

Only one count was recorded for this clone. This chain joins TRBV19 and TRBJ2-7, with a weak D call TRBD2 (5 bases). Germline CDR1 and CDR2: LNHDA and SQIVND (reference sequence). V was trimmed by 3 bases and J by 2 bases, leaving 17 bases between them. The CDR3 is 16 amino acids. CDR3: CASSMAGGRRPYEQYF. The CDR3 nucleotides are TGTGCCAGTAGTATGGCGGGTGGAAGGCGTCCCTACGAGCAGTACTTC.

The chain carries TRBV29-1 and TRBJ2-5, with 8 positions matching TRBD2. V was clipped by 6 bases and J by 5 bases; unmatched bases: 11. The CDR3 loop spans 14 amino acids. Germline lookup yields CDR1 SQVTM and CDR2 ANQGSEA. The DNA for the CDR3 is TGCAGCGTGGGGCCGGGAGGGAGCGGGGAGACCCAGTACTTC. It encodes CSVGPGGSGETQYF.

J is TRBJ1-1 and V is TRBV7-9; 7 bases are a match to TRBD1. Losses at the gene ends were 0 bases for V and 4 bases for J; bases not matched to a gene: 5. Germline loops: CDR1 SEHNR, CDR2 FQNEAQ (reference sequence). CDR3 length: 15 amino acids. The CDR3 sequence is CASSLAEGAGTEAFF. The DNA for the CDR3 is TGTGCCAGCAGCTTAGCGGAGGGGGCCGGCACTGAAGCTTTCTTT. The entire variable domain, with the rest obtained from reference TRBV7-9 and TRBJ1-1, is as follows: DTGVSQNPRHKITKRGQNVTFRCDPISEHNRLYWYRQTLGQGPEFLTYFQNEAQLEKSRLLSDRFSAERPKGSFSTLEIQRTEQGDSAMYLCASSLAEGAGTEAFFGQGTRLTVV.

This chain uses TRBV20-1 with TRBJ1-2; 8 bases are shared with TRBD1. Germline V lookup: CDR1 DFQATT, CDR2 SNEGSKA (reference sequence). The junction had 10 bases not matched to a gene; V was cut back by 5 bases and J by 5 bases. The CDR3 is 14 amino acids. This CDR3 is CSAGGQGTIYGYTF. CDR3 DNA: TGCAGTGCTGGTGGACAGGGCACGATTTATGGCTACACCTTC.

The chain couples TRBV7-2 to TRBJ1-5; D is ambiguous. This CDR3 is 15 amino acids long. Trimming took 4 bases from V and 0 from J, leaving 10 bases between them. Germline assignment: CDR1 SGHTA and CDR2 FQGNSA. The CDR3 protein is CASSSSRNSNQPQHF. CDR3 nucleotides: TGTGCCAGCAGCTCCTCTCGTAATAGCAATCAGCCCCAGCATTTT.

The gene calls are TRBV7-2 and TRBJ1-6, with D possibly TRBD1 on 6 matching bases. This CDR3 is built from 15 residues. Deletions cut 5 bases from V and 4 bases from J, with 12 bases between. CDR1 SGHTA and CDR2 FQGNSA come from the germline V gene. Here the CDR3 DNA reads TGTGCCAGCAGCGTGAGCGGACAGTATAATTCACCCCTCCACTTT. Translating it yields CASSVSGQYNSPLHF.

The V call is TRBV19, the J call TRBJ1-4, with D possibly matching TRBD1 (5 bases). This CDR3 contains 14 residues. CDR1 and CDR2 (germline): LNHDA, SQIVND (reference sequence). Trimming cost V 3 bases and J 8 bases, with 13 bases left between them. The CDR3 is CASSIGRAGEKLFF. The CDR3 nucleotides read TGTGCCAGTAGTATCGGAAGGGCAGGGGAAAAACTGTTTTTT.